These T cell receptor beta chains were read from a single sample in a study of CD8 T cells in Susac syndrome. MiXCR, run by TCRdb on the immunoSEQ multiplex PCR reads, gives a single entry per CDR3 protein. The sample lists about 100,000 distinct CDR3 sequences, approximately 95% occurring once. Sequencing was done on a sample of CD8+ T cells from PBMCs. The receptors come from a human donor with Susac syndrome. The conserved cysteine and the conserved F or W are not part of the CDR3 here. Each record gives: J gene, V gene, CDR3 protein.

j_call: TRBJ1-1
v_call: TRBV15
cdr3_aa: ATSRELGWTEAF

j_call: TRBJ1-5
v_call: TRBV3-1
cdr3_aa: ASSRELGNQPQH

j_call: TRBJ2-5
v_call: TRBV29-1
cdr3_aa: SVELVQETQY

j_call: TRBJ1-5
v_call: TRBV27
cdr3_aa: ASRQGNQPQH

j_call: TRBJ1-1
v_call: TRBV6-5
cdr3_aa: ASSYMTEAF

j_call: TRBJ2-5
v_call: TRBV9
cdr3_aa: ASSPSGAETQY

j_call: TRBJ1-1
v_call: TRBV12-3/TRBV12-4
cdr3_aa: ASSQTVNTEAF

j_call: TRBJ2-3
v_call: TRBV29-1
cdr3_aa: SVEMRPNTQY

j_call: TRBJ2-7
v_call: TRBV11-2
cdr3_aa: ASSSGLSSYEQY

j_call: TRBJ2-1
v_call: TRBV5-1
cdr3_aa: ASSTPHGGHNEQF

j_call: TRBJ2-5
v_call: TRBV29-1
cdr3_aa: SARTSGGYQETQY

j_call: TRBJ2-1
v_call: TRBV6-5
cdr3_aa: ASSYSGQGSNEQF

j_call: TRBJ1-1
v_call: TRBV29-1
cdr3_aa: SENRDMNTEAF

j_call: TRBJ2-6
v_call: TRBV29-1
cdr3_aa: SVLSRDRGWKGANVLT

j_call: TRBJ1-1
v_call: TRBV24-1
cdr3_aa: ATRQGYTEAF

j_call: TRBJ2-2
v_call: TRBV12-3/TRBV12-4
cdr3_aa: ASSLLEATGELF

j_call: TRBJ2-5
v_call: TRBV2
cdr3_aa: ASSEGRLVETQY

j_call: TRBJ2-4
v_call: TRBV9
cdr3_aa: ASSKTGGAKNIQY

j_call: TRBJ2-7
v_call: TRBV6-6
cdr3_aa: ASSTGDLYEQY

j_call: TRBJ1-6
v_call: TRBV7-9
cdr3_aa: ASSQGQLNSPLH

j_call: TRBJ2-1
v_call: TRBV12-3/TRBV12-4
cdr3_aa: ASSFDNEQF

j_call: TRBJ2-5
v_call: TRBV15
cdr3_aa: ATSSRDSRGETQY

j_call: TRBJ1-4
v_call: TRBV9
cdr3_aa: ASSVRQGFNEKLF

j_call: TRBJ2-5
v_call: TRBV18
cdr3_aa: ASSPLSGTSGETQY

j_call: TRBJ2-1
v_call: TRBV20-1
cdr3_aa: SARDPVGGRYNEQF

j_call: TRBJ2-5
v_call: TRBV15
cdr3_aa: ATSRGRQDVETQY

j_call: TRBJ2-5
v_call: TRBV29-1
cdr3_aa: SVEVPGLAAFQETQY

j_call: TRBJ2-3
v_call: TRBV5-1
cdr3_aa: ASSTGQGSIGTDTQY

j_call: TRBJ2-1
v_call: TRBV11-2
cdr3_aa: ASSYTPGNEQF

j_call: TRBJ2-7
v_call: TRBV2
cdr3_aa: ASSLHYEQY

j_call: TRBJ1-1
v_call: TRBV12-3/TRBV12-4
cdr3_aa: ASSPPAAMNTEAF

j_call: TRBJ2-7
v_call: TRBV2
cdr3_aa: ASRGQGYSYEQY

j_call: TRBJ2-3
v_call: TRBV3-1
cdr3_aa: ASSQVPDTQY

j_call: TRBJ2-1
v_call: TRBV19
cdr3_aa: ASSMYGRREQF

j_call: TRBJ2-1
v_call: TRBV29-1
cdr3_aa: SVEGGRAGTSGRSSYNEQF

j_call: TRBJ2-1
v_call: TRBV7-9
cdr3_aa: ASSLVGTGDNEQF

j_call: TRBJ2-7
v_call: TRBV6-5
cdr3_aa: ASSMTGREQY

j_call: TRBJ2-5
v_call: TRBV7-6
cdr3_aa: ASSRMTSGGMTQY

j_call: TRBJ1-5
v_call: TRBV20-1
cdr3_aa: SAVQGNNQPQH

j_call: TRBJ1-5
v_call: TRBV5-1
cdr3_aa: ASSLMAGGNQPQH

j_call: TRBJ1-6
v_call: TRBV7-9
cdr3_aa: ASFHGQDNSPLH

j_call: TRBJ2-1
v_call: TRBV19
cdr3_aa: ASRDERRGQF

j_call: TRBJ2-5
v_call: TRBV3-1
cdr3_aa: ASSRLQPEETQY

j_call: TRBJ1-2
v_call: TRBV28
cdr3_aa: ASSSSTHYGYT

j_call: TRBJ1-5
v_call: TRBV29-1
cdr3_aa: SVAGTEGQPQH

j_call: TRBJ2-7
v_call: TRBV11-2
cdr3_aa: ASSWDGQGRNSYEQY